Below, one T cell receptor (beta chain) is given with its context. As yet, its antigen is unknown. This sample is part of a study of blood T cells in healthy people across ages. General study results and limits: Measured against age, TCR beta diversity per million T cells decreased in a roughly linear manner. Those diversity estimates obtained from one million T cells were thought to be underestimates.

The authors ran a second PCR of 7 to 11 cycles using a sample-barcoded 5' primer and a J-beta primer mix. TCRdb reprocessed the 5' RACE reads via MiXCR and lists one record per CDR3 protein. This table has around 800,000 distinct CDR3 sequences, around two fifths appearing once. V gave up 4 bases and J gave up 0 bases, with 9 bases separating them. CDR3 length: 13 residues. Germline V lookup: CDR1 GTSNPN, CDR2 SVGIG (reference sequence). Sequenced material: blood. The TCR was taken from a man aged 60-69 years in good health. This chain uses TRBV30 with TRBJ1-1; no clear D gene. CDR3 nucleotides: TGTGCCTGGAAGAGACAAATGAACACTGAAGCTTTCTTT. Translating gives CAWKRQMNTEAFF. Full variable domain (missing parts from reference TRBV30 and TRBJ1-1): SQTIHQWPATLVQPVGSPLSLECTVEGTSNPNLYWYRQAAGRGLQLLFYSVGIGQISSEVPQNLSASRPQDRQFILSSKKLLLSDSGFYLCAWKRQMNTEAFFGQGTRLTVV.